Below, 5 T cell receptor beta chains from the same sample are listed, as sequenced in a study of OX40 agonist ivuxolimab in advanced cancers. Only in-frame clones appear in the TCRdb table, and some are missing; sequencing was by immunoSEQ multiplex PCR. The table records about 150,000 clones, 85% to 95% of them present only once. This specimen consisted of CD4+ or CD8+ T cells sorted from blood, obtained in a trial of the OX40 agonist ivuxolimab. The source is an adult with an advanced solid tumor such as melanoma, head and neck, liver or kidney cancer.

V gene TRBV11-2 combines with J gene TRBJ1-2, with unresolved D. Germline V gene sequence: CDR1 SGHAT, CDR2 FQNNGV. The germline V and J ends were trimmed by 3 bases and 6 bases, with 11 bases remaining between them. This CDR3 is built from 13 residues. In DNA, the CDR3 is TGTGCCAGCAGCTTTAGGTCTCTAAATGGCTACACCTTC. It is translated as CASSFRSLNGYTF.

CDR3 residues: CASSPEGTMETQYF. The CDR3 DNA reads TGTGCCAGCAGTCCTGAGGGGACAATGGAGACCCAGTACTTC. The chain has TRBV6-6 and TRBJ2-5, with a weak D call TRBD1 (6 bases). CDR1 and CDR2 from the germline V gene are MNHNY and SVGAGI (reference sequence). This CDR3 is built from 14 residues. V was cut by 5 bases and J by 5 bases, with 15 bases left in between.

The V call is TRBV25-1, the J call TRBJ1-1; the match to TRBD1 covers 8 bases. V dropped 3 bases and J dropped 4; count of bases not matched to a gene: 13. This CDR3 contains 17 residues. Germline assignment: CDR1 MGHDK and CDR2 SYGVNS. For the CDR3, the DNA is TGTGCCAGCAGTGAGTTGTCACCAGGGGGCGGAGGCACTGAAGCTTTCTTT. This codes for CASSELSPGGGGTEAFF.

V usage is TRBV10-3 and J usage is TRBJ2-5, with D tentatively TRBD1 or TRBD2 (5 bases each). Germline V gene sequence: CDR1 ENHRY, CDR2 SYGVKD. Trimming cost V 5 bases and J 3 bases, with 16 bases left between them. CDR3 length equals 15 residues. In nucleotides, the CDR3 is TGTGCCATCAGTAATCTCGGGGCAGGGAAAGAGACCCAGTACTTC. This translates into CAISNLGAGKETQYF.

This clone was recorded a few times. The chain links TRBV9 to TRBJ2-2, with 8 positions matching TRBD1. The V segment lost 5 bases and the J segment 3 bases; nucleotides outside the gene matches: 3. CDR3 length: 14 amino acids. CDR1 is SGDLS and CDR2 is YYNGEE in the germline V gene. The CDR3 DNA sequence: TGTGCCAGCAGAATGACAGGGGACACCGGGGAGCTGTTTTTT. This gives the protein CASRMTGDTGELFF.